The present T cell receptor (beta chain) was sequenced within a study of blood T cell repertoires in COVID-19. Assignments of participants to cohorts depended upon their own reported clinical history. Germline-derived CDR1 and CDR2 are SGDLS and YYNGEE. The CDR3 covers 14 residues. The V gene lost 0 bases and the J gene lost 1 base, with 8 bases spanning the gap. Original analysis: The authors estimated nucleated cell counts from reference gene primer amplification. Repertoires were generated with immunoSEQ multiplex PCR, while TCRdb's copy carries only in-frame clones and drops some. The V and J calls and clone size were taken over from that table, and D and trimming were inferred from the DNA. The data contain about 140,000 clones, almost 80% of them singletons.

The sequence was obtained from a woman aged 45-65 years who had recovered from COVID-19. The chain recombines TRBV9 with TRBJ2-7; D remains ambiguous. The sequenced sample was PBMCs or T cells enriched from blood (not recorded which). The CDR3 sequence is CASSVVSQSYEQYF. CDR3 nucleotide sequence: TGTGCCAGCAGCGTAGTGTCACAGTCCTACGAGCAGTACTTC. The whole variable domain, remainder taken from reference TRBV9 and TRBJ2-7, is DSGVTQTPKHLITATGQRVTLRCSPRSGDLSVYWYQQSLDQGLQFLIQYYNGEERAKGNILERFSAQQFPDLHSELNLSSLELGDSALYFCASSVVSQSYEQYFGPGTRLTVT.